This TCR beta chain was identified during a study of regulatory T cells in long-lasting Graves disease. Study-level points and caveats: Among persistent patients, a larger number of public clonotypes were shared (about 2,700) than among newly diagnosed patients (under 1,000).

Libraries of TCR beta came from iRepertoire HTBI primers plus Arm-PCR of CDR3 regions. From the multiplex PCR reads, TCRdb called clonotypes with MiXCR, one entry per CDR3 protein. The table has about 400,000 distinct CDR3 sequences, about a fifth seen once; the top ten hold 20% to 25%. CDR1 and CDR2 from the germline V gene are MNHNS and SASEGT. Trimming removed 11 bases from V and 5 bases from J, with 18 bases in between. The length of the CDR3 is 13 residues. This clonotype was observed once. The antigen remains undetermined. Documented time point: persistent/refractory GD, antithyroid drugs over 5 years with positive TRAb. Researchers made the TCR library from RNA that was extracted from PBMCs. Diagnosis followed American Thyroid Association guidelines for Graves' disease.

The chain links TRBV6-1 to TRBJ1-1; no reliable D call. Sequenced material: peripheral blood mononuclear cells (PBMCs), taken when the disease was refractory, from a patient treated with antithyroid drugs. This clonotype was obtained from a female donor with Graves disease. CDR3 sequence reads: CACRALSRTEAFF. DNA for the CDR3: TGTGCCTGCCGGGCCTTATCACGGACTGAAGCTTTCTTT.